This is a list of T cell receptor beta chains from one sample in a study of a mutant IDH1 vaccine in newly diagnosed glioma. Here immunoSEQ multiplex PCR was the method, and the copy in TCRdb shows in-frame clones only, minus some. This table has some 50,000 clones, just over 85% appearing once. The specimen was PBMCs, collected from a glioma patient treated with radiotherapy, temozolomide or both. Receptors were obtained from a middle-aged man with glioma. Both conserved end residues are part of each CDR3. The D gene is left open where the match is weak. Clone size appears in some rows only: once, few, many, or a class for an expanded clone.

D	length	V	size	J	CDR3	DNA
.	12	TRBV10-3	.	TRBJ2-1	CAISERGLEAFF	TGTGCCATCAGTGAGCGGGGGCTAGAGGCATTCTTC
.	12	TRBV27	.	TRBJ2-7	CASSRGPYEQYF	TGTGCCAGCAGCCGTGGGCCCTACGAGCAGTACTTC
.	13	TRBV5-1	.	TRBJ2-7	CASSLAGTYEQYF	TGCGCCAGCAGCTTGGCAGGGACCTACGAGCAGTACTTC
.	16	TRBV23-1	once	TRBJ1-5	CASSHLQGYSNQPQHF	TGCGCCAGCAGTCATCTACAGGGATATAGCAATCAGCCCCAGCATTTT
TRBD1	15	TRBV15	few	TRBJ1-4	CATSRSDRVDEKLFF	TGTGCCACCAGCAGGAGCGACAGGGTGGATGAAAAACTGTTTTTT
.	14	TRBV5-1	.	TRBJ1-5	CASSLGGWAQPQHF	TGCGCCAGCAGCTTGGGAGGTTGGGCTCAGCCCCAGCATTTT
.	13	TRBV18	.	TRBJ2-7	CASSPNRDDEQYF	TGTGCCAGCTCACCCAACAGGGACGACGAGCAGTACTTC
TRBD1	15	TRBV9	.	TRBJ1-2	CASSLMNRGISGYTF	TGTGCCAGCAGCTTGATGAACAGGGGTATATCCGGCTACACCTTC
.	15	TRBV6-1	.	TRBJ1-4	CASSELQGVNEKLFF	TGTGCCAGCAGTGAGCTCCAGGGAGTGAATGAAAAACTGTTTTTT
TRBD2	15	TRBV4-3	.	TRBJ2-3	CASSLAGHSTDTQYF	TGCGCCAGCAGCCTAGCGGGCCATAGCACAGATACGCAGTATTTT